The 31 T cell receptor beta chains below were found in one sample sequenced in a study of T cell changes during pregnancy in multiple sclerosis. Libraries were prepared by immunoSEQ multiplex PCR; TCRdb keeps only in-frame clonotypes and omits some of them. Of 91,000 or so clones in the sample, approximately 93% were seen once. This material consisted of peripheral blood, taken after pregnancy. The origin of the receptors is a female donor with multiple sclerosis, enrolled in a pregnancy study.

This chain's CDR3 is CASSEWALAGARNEQFF. For the CDR3, the DNA is TGTGCCAGCAGTGAATGGGCTTTAGCGGGAGCCCGCAATGAGCAGTTCTTC. The rearrangement uses TRBV6-1 and TRBJ2-1, with TRBD2 matching over 9 bases. CDR3 length equals 17 residues. The J segment lost 6 bases and the V segment lost 2 bases, leaving 11 bases of the junction unmatched. CDR1 is MNHNS, CDR2 SASEGT, per germline.

The chain carries TRBV7-2 and TRBJ2-1; possible D gene TRBD1, 5 bases. Trimming took 5 bases from V and 3 from J, leaving 14 bases between them. The CDR3 is 15 residues long. Germline-derived CDR1 and CDR2 are SGHTA and FQGNSA. CDR3 loop: CASSPRVGGYNEQFF. CDR3 bases: TGTGCCAGCAGCCCCAGGGTAGGCGGCTACAATGAGCAGTTCTTC.

As DNA, the CDR3 is TGTGCCAGCAGCTTAGTGCTAGCACCTTCCTACAATGAGCAGTTCTTC. It codes for CASSLVLAPSYNEQFF. The genes are TRBV7-9 and TRBJ2-1; a possible D gene is TRBD2 (5 bases). The V gene's germline CDR1 is SEHNR and CDR2 FQNEAQ (reference sequence). The V end was cut by 1 base, the J end by 1 base, with 11 bases between. The CDR3 consists of 16 residues.

The chain links TRBV27 to TRBJ2-1, with D perhaps TRBD1 (6 bases). The CDR3 consists of 16 residues. V dropped 6 bases and J dropped 0 bases, with 15 bases sitting between them. Looked up from germline, CDR1 is MNHEY and CDR2 is SMNVEV (reference sequence). CDR3 DNA sequence: TGTGCCAGCAGACTCGGACAGTTGAACTCCTACAATGAGCAGTTCTTC. This encodes CASRLGQLNSYNEQFF.

A single count supports this clone. V gene TRBV6-5 combines with J gene TRBJ2-1; 9 bases match TRBD1. This CDR3 is built from 14 residues. V shed 2 bases, J shed 4 bases, and the junction held 0 bases outside the gene matches. CDR1 and CDR2 (germline): MNHEY, SVGAGI. This CDR3 is CASSYGTGYNEQFF. The CDR3 coding sequence is TGTGCCAGCAGTTACGGGACAGGGTACAATGAGCAGTTCTTC.

This chain links TRBV11-2 with TRBJ2-7, with 7 bases that match TRBD1. The V segment lost 5 bases and the J segment 6 bases; nucleotides outside the gene matches: 4. This CDR3 spans 12 amino acids. Germline V gene sequence: CDR1 SGHAT, CDR2 FQNNGV. The CDR3 sequence: CASSTSGGEQYF. In nucleotides, the CDR3 is TGTGCCAGCAGCACCTCAGGGGGCGAGCAGTACTTC.

The chain joins TRBV19 to TRBJ2-5; no clear D. Trimming cost V 6 bases and J 3 bases, with 5 bases left between them. The CDR3 consists of 11 residues. Germline V gene lookup returns CDR1 LNHDA and CDR2 SQIVND (reference sequence). The CDR3 is CASSLKETQYF. The CDR3 nucleotides are TGTGCCAGTAGCCTAAAAGAGACCCAGTACTTC.

The chain combines TRBV7-9 with TRBJ1-1; TRBD1 matches at 7 bases. This CDR3 region has 15 residues. From germline, CDR1 is SEHNR and CDR2 FQNEAQ (reference sequence). J lost 4 bases, V lost 2 bases, and 7 bases had no gene match. The DNA for the CDR3 is TGTGCCAGCAGCTTAAGGTTGTCAGGGGGCACTGAAGCTTTCTTT. It codes for CASSLRLSGGTEAFF.

The chain couples TRBV5-6 to TRBJ2-7, with 16 nucleotides matching TRBD2. CDR3 length: 19 amino acids. Germline V gene lookup returns CDR1 SGHDT and CDR2 YYEEEE. With 4 bases clipped from V and 7 bases from J, the junction kept 17 bases outside the gene matches. This chain's CDR3 is CASSPPQGGTSGRVYEQYF. CDR3 in DNA: TGTGCCAGCAGCCCACCTCAGGGGGGGACTAGCGGGAGGGTGTATGAGCAGTACTTC.

V and J are TRBV6-1 and TRBJ1-1; tentatively, D is TRBD1 (6 bases). V dropped 6 bases and J dropped 1 base, with 15 bases sitting between them. The CDR3 spans 15 residues. From germline, CDR1 is MNHNS and CDR2 SASEGT. This CDR3 reads CASRDTGHTNTEAFF. The CDR3 nucleotides are TGTGCCAGCAGGGATACGGGACACACGAACACTGAAGCTTTCTTT.

This clone was recorded a few times. The rearrangement uses TRBV5-1 and TRBJ1-5, with a tentative D call TRBD1 (5 bases). The CDR3 extends over 15 amino acids. The V end lost 0 bases, the J end lost 2 bases, and 9 bases lay between the germline ends. Germline V CDR1 and CDR2: SGHRS, YFSETQ. The CDR3 region has the DNA TGCGCCAGCAGCTTGGGGGGCAGAGGCAATCAGCCCCAGCATTTT. Amino acid sequence: CASSLGGRGNQPQHF.

This clone appeared once. The genes are TRBV21-1 and TRBJ2-1; TRBD2 is the table's D call and was not checked against the DNA. TRBV21-1 is marked as a pseudogene. The CDR3 loop spans 16 amino acids. In nucleotides, the CDR3 is TGTGCCAGCAGCAAAAGGGGGAGACTAGCGGCTGATGAGCAGTTCTTC. It translates to CASSKRGRLAADEQFF.

The J gene is TRBJ1-1, the V gene TRBV4-3; D is possibly TRBD1 (6 bases). The germline CDR1 and CDR2 sequences are LGHNA and YSLEER. The CDR3 is 15 amino acids. The V and J ends lost 3 bases and 4 bases respectively, with 15 bases between them. CDR3: CASSQGRGRVTEAFF. In DNA form, the CDR3 reads TGCGCCAGCAGCCAGGGCAGGGGTCGGGTCACTGAAGCTTTCTTT.

The rearrangement links TRBV7-9 to TRBJ2-7; tentatively, D is TRBD1 (7 bases). V was clipped by 6 bases and J by 5 bases, with 23 bases between them. The CDR3 has 16 amino acids. The germline V gene encodes CDR1 SEHNR and CDR2 FQNEAQ (reference sequence). CDR3 residues: CASSVPRAGGSHEQYF. The CDR3 region has the DNA TGTGCCAGCAGTGTCCCGCGGGCAGGGGGGTCCCACGAGCAGTACTTC.

The chain is built from TRBV7-4 and TRBJ2-1, with unresolved D. Trimming removed 10 bases from V and 10 bases from J, with 5 bases in between. From germline, CDR1 is SGHVT and CDR2 SQSDAQ. The CDR3 extends over 8 amino acids. The CDR3 DNA follows: TGTGCCACTAGGGAGCAGTTCTTC. Translation: CATREQFF.

This chain joins TRBV6-1 and TRBJ2-2; TRBD1 might be the D (5 bases). CDR1 MNHNS and CDR2 SASEGT come from the germline V gene. The CDR3 length is 15 residues. The V gene lost 3 bases and the J gene lost 3 bases, with 11 bases spanning the gap. The CDR3 coding sequence is TGTGCCAGCAGTGAGGCAGGGTCCTACACCGGGGAGCTGTTTTTT. Encoded protein: CASSEAGSYTGELFF.

Worth noting for this clone: The CDR3 does not end in the conserved phenylalanine or tryptophan, so this is likely a read error. No DNA is shown, since the ends of the CDR3 on it are uncertain; the CDR3 is the one TCRdb lists. The chain recombines TRBV27 with TRBJ2-7; the table assigns TRBD1, which was not confirmed against the DNA. With termini counted, the CDR3 has 13 amino acids. Per germline, CDR1 MNHEY and CDR2 SMNVEV (reference sequence). The CDR3 here is CASSPNRDRPYRL.

For the CDR3, the DNA is TGTGCCAGCAGCCCTCGACAGGGAGGCAATGAGCAGTTCTTC. Amino acid sequence: CASSPRQGGNEQFF. The genes are TRBV27 and TRBJ2-1; TRBD1 might be the D (7 bases). V was cut by 6 bases and J by 6 bases, with 15 bases left in between. The CDR3 loop spans 14 amino acids. Germline assignment: CDR1 MNHEY and CDR2 SMNVEV (reference sequence).

The chain combines TRBV5-4 with TRBJ2-1; TRBD2 aligns across 10 bases. The CDR3 is 15 amino acids. CDR1 and CDR2 (germline): SGHNT, YYREEE (reference sequence). The junction had 1 base not matched to a gene; V was cut back by 1 base and J by 3 bases. The CDR3 DNA reads TGTGCCAGCAGCTTGACTAGCGGGATCTACAATGAGCAGTTCTTC. Translated: CASSLTSGIYNEQFF.

This rearrangement joins TRBV10-2 to TRBJ2-3, with 16 positions matching TRBD2. CDR1 is WSHSY and CDR2 is SAAADI in the germline V gene. J lost 6 bases, V lost 4 bases, and 13 bases had no gene match. CDR3 size: 19 residues. The CDR3 loop is CASSGIPGLAGGPADTQYF. The DNA of the CDR3 is TGCGCCAGCAGTGGCATACCGGGACTAGCGGGAGGGCCGGCCGATACGCAGTATTTT.

V usage is TRBV19 and J usage is TRBJ2-7; the match to TRBD2 covers 7 bases. J lost 2 bases, V lost 2 bases, and 12 bases had no gene match. Germline V CDR1 and CDR2: LNHDA, SQIVND (reference sequence). CDR3 length: 17 residues. The CDR3 protein is CASSISRSSGFTYEQYF. The DNA for the CDR3 is TGTGCCAGTAGTATAAGTCGGTCTAGCGGATTTACCTACGAGCAGTACTTC.

The V call is TRBV15, the J call TRBJ2-7; TRBD2 matches 7 bases. CDR3 size: 16 residues. Trimming removed 1 base from V and 1 base from J; junction bases left unmatched: 7. Germline V gene data show CDR1 as LNHNV and CDR2 as YYDKDF (reference sequence). In DNA form, the CDR3 reads TGTGCCACCAGCAGAGGGGCGGGAGTGTCGTCCTACGAGCAGTACTTC. This codes for CATSRGAGVSSYEQYF. The whole variable domain, remainder taken from reference TRBV15 and TRBJ2-7, is DAMVIQNPRYQVTQFGKPVTLSCSQTLNHNVMYWYQQKSSQAPKLLFHYYDKDFNNEADTPDNFQSRRPNTSFCFLDIRSPGLGDTAMYLCATSRGAGVSSYEQYFGPGTRLTVT.

CDR3 amino acids: CASSRQESYEQYF. CDR3 in DNA: TGTGCCAGCTCACGACAGGAGTCCTACGAGCAGTACTTC. The chain combines TRBV18 with TRBJ2-7; a weak D match, TRBD1 (6 bases). This CDR3 is 13 amino acids long. The V end was cut by 4 bases, the J end by 1 base, with 8 bases between. Germline V lookup: CDR1 KGHSH, CDR2 LQKENI. Supplemented by reference TRBV18 and TRBJ2-7, the full variable domain reads NAGVMQNPRHLVRRRGQEARLRCSPMKGHSHVYWYRQLPEEGLKFMVYLQKENIIDESGMPKERFSAEFPKEGPSILRIQQVVRGDSAAYFCASSRQESYEQYFGPGTRLTVT.

The genes are TRBV6-1 and TRBJ2-1; D is perhaps TRBD1 (5 bases). With 3 bases removed from V and 8 bases from J, the gap between germline ends came to 20 bases. The CDR3 spans 16 residues. In germline, CDR1 is MNHNS, CDR2 SASEGT. The CDR3 nucleotides are TGTGCCAGCAGTGACTACGCCAGGGCTTTGGTCGATGAGCAGTTCTTC. Translated: CASSDYARALVDEQFF.

The chain has TRBV9 and TRBJ1-2, with 7 nucleotides matching TRBD1. There are 18 residues in the CDR3. Germline values: CDR1 SGDLS, CDR2 YYNGEE. V was pared by 0 bases and J by 1 base, with 12 bases of the junction left unmatched. For the CDR3, the DNA is TGTGCCAGCAGCGTAGAAAGGGGGACAGATATTTATAACTATGGCTACACCTTC. It specifies CASSVERGTDIYNYGYTF.

This chain joins TRBV7-9 and TRBJ2-5; no clear D gene. CDR3 size: 14 residues. The V gene's germline CDR1 is SEHNR and CDR2 FQNEAQ (reference sequence). Trimming stripped 5 bases from V and 0 bases from J, with 10 bases between. CDR3 in amino acids: CASSQQSYQETQYF. Here the CDR3 DNA reads TGTGCCAGCAGCCAACAGAGTTACCAAGAGACCCAGTACTTC.

This clone has only one observation. The chain joins TRBV21-1 to TRBJ2-2; the table names TRBD1, a call not compared with the DNA. TRBV21-1 is reported as a pseudogene. There are 18 residues in the CDR3. As DNA, the CDR3 is TGTGCCAGCAGTCAAACCAATCAGGGACAGGGGCTCACCGGGGAGCTGTTTTTT. Amino acid sequence: CASSQTNQGQGLTGELFF.

The rearrangement uses TRBV2 and TRBJ1-2, with 8 bases identical to TRBD1. There are 13 residues in the CDR3. Germline values: CDR1 SNHLY, CDR2 FYNNEI. Germline trimming cut 4 bases from V and 4 bases from J; bases unmatched to any gene: 2. As DNA, the CDR3 is TGTGCCAGCAGTGTACAGGGGGGCTATGGCTACACCTTC. This sequence encodes CASSVQGGYGYTF.

The chain employs TRBV6-5 and TRBJ2-7, with 10 bases that match TRBD2. The germline gives CDR1 MNHEY, CDR2 SVGAGI. The CDR3 totals 16 residues. V lost 0 bases to trimming and J lost 2 bases; unmatched junction nucleotides: 4. CDR3: CASSYSEREGTYEQYF. The CDR3 DNA reads as TGTGCCAGCAGTTACTCGGAGCGGGAGGGAACCTACGAGCAGTACTTC.

The chain couples TRBV7-9 to TRBJ2-3, with TRBD2 matching over 8 bases. Losses at the gene ends were 4 bases for V and 1 base for J; bases not matched to a gene: 7. Germline loops: CDR1 SEHNR, CDR2 FQNEAQ (reference sequence). This CDR3 contains 16 residues. The CDR3 bases are TGTGCCAGCAGCTCCACATGGCGGGAGGGCACAGATACGCAGTATTTT. This translates into CASSSTWREGTDTQYF.

The chain carries TRBV28 and TRBJ1-4; no definite D call. Looked up from germline, CDR1 is MDHEN and CDR2 is SYDVKM. The CDR3 runs 13 residues. Between the trimmed V and J ends, which lost 7 bases and 7 bases, there was a span of 13 bases. The CDR3 sequence: CASMWGGSEKLFF. Here the CDR3 DNA reads TGTGCCAGCATGTGGGGAGGGAGTGAAAAACTGTTTTTT.